This paragraph covers one T cell receptor beta chain sequence. The target antigen is unknown. This sample stems from a study of vaccination and CD4 T cells after COVID-19. Overall study context: In culture, cells were exposed to overlapping spike peptides from SARS-CoV-2, HCoV-NL63, HCoV-OC43 and HCoV-229E.

Regarding treatment: roughly 10-day PBMC culture with coronavirus spike peptide pools or control peptides (ViraFEST assay). Researchers collected the unexposed donor's CD4+ T cells before the COVID-19 pandemic (2011-2018). ViraFEST sequenced TCRs after peptide-pool expansion of antigen-specific T cells. Sequenced with the Oncomine TCR Beta short-read assay was DNA taken from cultured CD4+ T cells. Genomic DNA was isolated from cultured CD4+ T cells. TCRdb called the PCR reads again in MiXCR, with one record for every CDR3 protein. The top ten clones hold 15% to 20% of a sample with approximately 11,000 distinct CDR3 sequences, around 28% of them seen once. There are 14 residues in the CDR3. V lost 2 bases, J lost 4 bases, and 9 bases lay in between. CDR1 and CDR2 (germline): MNHEY, SMNVEV (reference sequence). Study findings and constraints: There was no significant change from 21 to 38 median reactive clonotypes.

Specimen: CD4+ T cells from blood, cultured in vitro. The V and J genes are TRBV27 and TRBJ2-4; weak D call: TRBD1 (6 bases). This TCR was sampled from a human donor in good health. The CDR3 DNA reads as TGTGCCAGCAGTTTAGTACAGGGTAAAAACATTCAGTACTTC. It codes for CASSLVQGKNIQYF.